The clone carrying this T cell receptor (beta chain) occurred a few times. Its antigen is undetermined. These data are taken from a study of cytomegalovirus exposure and HLA in healthy donors. PCR involved 60 Vbeta and 13 Jbeta primers. Measured with immunoSEQ multiplex PCR; TCRdb has only the in-frame clones, and not every one. This sample has 35,000 to 55,000 clones; approximately 47% occur once, and the top ten carry 5% to 6.5%. Germline assignment: CDR1 SNHLY and CDR2 FYNNEI. V lost 7 bases, J lost 6 bases, and 13 bases lay in between. The CDR3 is 13 amino acids. Study-level points and caveats: The study flagged some 170 TCR beta chains as cytomegalovirus-associated.

This clonotype was obtained from a man aged 55 to 70 in good health and CMV-seronegative. The sample taken for sequencing was PBMCs. The chain is built from TRBV2 and TRBJ2-1, with D perhaps TRBD1 (6 bases). CDR3 region: CASTSRGGNEQFF. Written as DNA, the CDR3 is TGTGCCAGCACCTCTAGAGGGGGCAATGAGCAGTTCTTC.